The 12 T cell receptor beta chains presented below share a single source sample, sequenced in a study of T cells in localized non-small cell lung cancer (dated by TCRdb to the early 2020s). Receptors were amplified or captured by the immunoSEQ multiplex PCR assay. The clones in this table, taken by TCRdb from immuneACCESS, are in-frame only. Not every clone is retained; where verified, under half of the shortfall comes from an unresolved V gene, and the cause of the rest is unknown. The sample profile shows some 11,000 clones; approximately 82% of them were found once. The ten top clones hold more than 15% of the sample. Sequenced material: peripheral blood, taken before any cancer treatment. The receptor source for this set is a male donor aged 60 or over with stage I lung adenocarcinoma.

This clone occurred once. The DNA of the CDR3 is TGTGCCAGCAGCTTATCTAGCGGGAGACCCCAGTTCTTC. This codes for CASSLSSGRPQFF. The chain combines TRBV7-6 with TRBJ2-1, with 10 bases matching TRBD2. The CDR3 consists of 13 residues. The trim removed 2 bases at V and 13 bases at J, leaving 5 bases unmatched. Germline values: CDR1 SGHVS, CDR2 FNYEAQ.

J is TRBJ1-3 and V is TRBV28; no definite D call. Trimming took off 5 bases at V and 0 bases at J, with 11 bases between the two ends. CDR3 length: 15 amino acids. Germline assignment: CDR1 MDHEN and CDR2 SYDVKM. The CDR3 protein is CASSQAGSSGNTIYF. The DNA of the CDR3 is TGTGCCAGCAGTCAGGCTGGAAGCTCTGGAAACACCATATATTTT.

CDR3 sequence reads: CASSLRGGQGSTDTQYF. The CDR3 nucleotides read TGTGCCAGCAGTTTACGGGGTGGACAGGGAAGCACAGATACGCAGTATTTT. The chain joins TRBV28 to TRBJ2-3; 8 bases line up with TRBD1. After removal of 2 bases from V and 0 bases from J, the junction contained 7 bases not matched to a gene. Germline V gene sequence: CDR1 MDHEN, CDR2 SYDVKM. The CDR3 covers 17 residues.

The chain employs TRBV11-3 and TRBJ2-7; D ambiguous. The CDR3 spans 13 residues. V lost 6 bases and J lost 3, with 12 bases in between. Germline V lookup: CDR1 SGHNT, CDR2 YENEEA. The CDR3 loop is CASSRAGFYEQYF. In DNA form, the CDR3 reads TGTGCCAGCAGTCGGGCCGGGTTCTACGAGCAGTACTTC.

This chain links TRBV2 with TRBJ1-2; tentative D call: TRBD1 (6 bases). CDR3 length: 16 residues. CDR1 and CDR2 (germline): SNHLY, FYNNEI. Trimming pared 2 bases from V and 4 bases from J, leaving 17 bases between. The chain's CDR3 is CASSELVRGPVYGYTF. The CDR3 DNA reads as TGTGCCAGCAGTGAATTGGTCCGGGGGCCAGTCTATGGCTACACCTTC. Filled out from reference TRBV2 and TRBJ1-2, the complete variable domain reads EPEVTQTPSHQVTQMGQEVILRCVPISNHLYFYWYRQILGQKVEFLVSFYNNEISEKSEIFDDQFSVERPDGSNFTLKIRSTKLEDSAMYFCASSELVRGPVYGYTFGSGTRLTVV.

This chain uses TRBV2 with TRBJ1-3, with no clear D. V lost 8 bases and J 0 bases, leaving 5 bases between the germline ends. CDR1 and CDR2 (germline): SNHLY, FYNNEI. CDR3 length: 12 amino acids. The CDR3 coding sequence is TGTGCCAGCGGTGGCTCTGGAAACACCATATATTTT. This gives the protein CASGGSGNTIYF. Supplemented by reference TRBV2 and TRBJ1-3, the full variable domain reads EPEVTQTPSHQVTQMGQEVILRCVPISNHLYFYWYRQILGQKVEFLVSFYNNEISEKSEIFDDQFSVERPDGSNFTLKIRSTKLEDSAMYFCASGGSGNTIYFGEGSWLTVV.

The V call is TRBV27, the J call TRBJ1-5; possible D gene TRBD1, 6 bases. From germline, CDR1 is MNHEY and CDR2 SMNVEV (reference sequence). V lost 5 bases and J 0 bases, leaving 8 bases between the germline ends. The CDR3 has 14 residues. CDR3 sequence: CASSPQGSNQPQHF. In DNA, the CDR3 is TGTGCCAGCAGTCCACAGGGTAGCAATCAGCCCCAGCATTTT.

CDR3 in amino acids: CASSLERGREKLFF. In DNA form, the CDR3 reads TGTGCCAGCAGCCTGGAGAGGGGTAGGGAAAAACTGTTTTTT. The chain couples TRBV27 to TRBJ1-4; a weak D match, TRBD1 (5 bases). Germline values: CDR1 MNHEY, CDR2 SMNVEV (reference sequence). CDR3 size: 14 residues. The ends were cut back, 6 bases at V and 8 bases at J, with 16 bases in the middle.

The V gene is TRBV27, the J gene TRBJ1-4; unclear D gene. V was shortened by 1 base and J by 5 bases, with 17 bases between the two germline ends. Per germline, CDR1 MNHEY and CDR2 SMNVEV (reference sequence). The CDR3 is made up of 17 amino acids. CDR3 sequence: CASSLLEPTVTNEKLFF. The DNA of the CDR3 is TGTGCCAGCAGTTTATTGGAACCGACGGTTACAAATGAAAAACTGTTTTTT.

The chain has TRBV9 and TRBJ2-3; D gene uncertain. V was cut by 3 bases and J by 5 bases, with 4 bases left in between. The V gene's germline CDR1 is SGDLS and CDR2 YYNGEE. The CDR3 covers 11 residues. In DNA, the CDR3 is TGTGCCAGCAGCGACCAAGATACGCAGTATTTT. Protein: CASSDQDTQYF.

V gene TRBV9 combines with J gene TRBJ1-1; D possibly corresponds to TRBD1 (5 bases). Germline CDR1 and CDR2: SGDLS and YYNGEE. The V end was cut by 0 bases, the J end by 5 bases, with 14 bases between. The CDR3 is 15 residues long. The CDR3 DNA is TGTGCCAGCAGCGTAGGGGGCCTCGGAGGGACTGAAGCTTTCTTT. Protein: CASSVGGLGGTEAFF.

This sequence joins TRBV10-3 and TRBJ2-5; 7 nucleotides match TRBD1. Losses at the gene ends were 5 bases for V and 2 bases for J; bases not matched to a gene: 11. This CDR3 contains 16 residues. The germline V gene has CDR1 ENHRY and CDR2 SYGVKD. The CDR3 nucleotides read TGTGCCATCAGTCCAGACAGGGCGAGGGGACAAGAGACCCAGTACTTC. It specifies CAISPDRARGQETQYF.